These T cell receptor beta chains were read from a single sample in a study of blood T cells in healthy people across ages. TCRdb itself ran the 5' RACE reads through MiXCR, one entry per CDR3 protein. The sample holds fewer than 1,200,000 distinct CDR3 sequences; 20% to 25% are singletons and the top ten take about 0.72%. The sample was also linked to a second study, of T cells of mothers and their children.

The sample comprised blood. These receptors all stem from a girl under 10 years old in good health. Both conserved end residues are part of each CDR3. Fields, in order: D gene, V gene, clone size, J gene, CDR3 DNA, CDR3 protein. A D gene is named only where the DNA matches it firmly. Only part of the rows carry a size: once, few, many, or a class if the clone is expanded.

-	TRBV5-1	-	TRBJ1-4	TGCGCCAGCAGCTTCAGGGATCCATCGGGGGCTAATGAAAAACTGTTTTTT	CASSFRDPSGANEKLFF
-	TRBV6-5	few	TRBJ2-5	TGTGCCAGCTGGAGGAGCGCGGGTGTAGAAGAGACCCAGTACTTC	CASWRSAGVEETQYF
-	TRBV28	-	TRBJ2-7	TGTGCCAGCAGTTGGTCGAACGGACAATGCTACTTC	CASSWSNGQCYF
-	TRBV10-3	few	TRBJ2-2	TGTGCCATCAGTGAGTCCCCTAACACCGGGGAGCTGTTTTTT	CAISESPNTGELFF
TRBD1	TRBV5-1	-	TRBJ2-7	TGCGCCAGCACCCTAGTCGGACAGGGCTACGAGCAGTACTTC	CASTLVGQGYEQYF
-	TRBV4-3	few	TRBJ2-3	TGCGCCAGCAGCCAAGGAGTAGGTGGGGTCCTCGAGGATACGCAGTATTTT	CASSQGVGGVLEDTQYF
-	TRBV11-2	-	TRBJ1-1	TGTGCCAGCAGCTTCGGACAGAATCGCCTAATGAACACTGAAGCCTTCTTT	CASSFGQNRLMNTEAFF
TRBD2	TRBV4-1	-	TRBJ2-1	TGCGCCAGCAGCCATGGACTAGCGAGAGGGGTTAATGAGCAGTTCTTC	CASSHGLARGVNEQFF
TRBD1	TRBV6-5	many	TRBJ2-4	TGTGCCAGCAGTTTCGGGACAGGGGGTTACATTCAGTACTTC	CASSFGTGGYIQYF
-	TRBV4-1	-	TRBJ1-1	TGCGCCAGCAGCCAAGTGGCAGCCAACACTGAAGCTTTCTTT	CASSQVAANTEAFF
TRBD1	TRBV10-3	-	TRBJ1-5	TGTGCCATCAGCCCTTACGACATGACAGGGGGTGGGGGTCAGCCCCAGCATTTT	CAISPYDMTGGGGQPQHF
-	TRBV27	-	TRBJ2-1	TGTGCCAGCAGTTACGGGGGACACGGAGAGGAGCAGTTCTTC	CASSYGGHGEEQFF
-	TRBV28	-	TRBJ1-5	TGTGCCAGCAGTACCGGGACATATTATCAGCCCCAGCATTTT	CASSTGTYYQPQHF
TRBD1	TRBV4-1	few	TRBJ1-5	TGCGCCAGCAGCCAGGAACAGGGGGCTAATCAGCCCCAGCATTTT	CASSQEQGANQPQHF
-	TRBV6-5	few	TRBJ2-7	TGTGCCAGCGGAATGGTTGGAGAGCAGTACTTC	CASGMVGEQYF
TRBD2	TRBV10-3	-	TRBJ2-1	TGTGCCACTGTCTCAATAGCGGGGGATTACTACAATGAGCAGTTCTTC	CATVSIAGDYYNEQFF
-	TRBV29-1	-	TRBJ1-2	TGCAGCGTTCCGGGACAATACATCTATGGCTACACCTTC	CSVPGQYIYGYTF
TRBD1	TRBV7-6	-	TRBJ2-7	TGTGCCAGCAGCTCAGCTGAGGACAGGGCCTGCGAGCAGTACTTC	CASSSAEDRACEQYF
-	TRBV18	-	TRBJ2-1	TGTGCCAGCTCAATCCAGGGAGAAAAAAATGAGCAGTTCTTC	CASSIQGEKNEQFF
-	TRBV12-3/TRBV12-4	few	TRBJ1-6	TGTGCCAGCCGGGACTCGGAATTATCACCCCTCCACTTT	CASRDSELSPLHF
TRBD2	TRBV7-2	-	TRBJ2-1	TGTGCCAGCAGCGACTGGACTAGCGGGTTGTCACAAGAGCAGTTCTTC	CASSDWTSGLSQEQFF
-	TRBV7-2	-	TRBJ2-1	TGTGCCAGCAGCTCCCTTTGGGGGTCTAGAGCGAATGAGCAGTTCTTC	CASSSLWGSRANEQFF
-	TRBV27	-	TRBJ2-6	TGTGCCAGCAGTTTAACGACAGCTGGGGCCAACGTCCTGACTTTC	CASSLTTAGANVLTF
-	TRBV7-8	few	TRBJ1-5	TGTGCCAGCAGCTTAAATGGGGCGGGATTTTGGCCCCAGCATTTT	CASSLNGAGFWPQHF
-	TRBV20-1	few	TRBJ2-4	TGCAGTGCTACCCCGGATAGGCGAGATGGGAAAAACATTCAGTACTTC	CSATPDRRDGKNIQYF
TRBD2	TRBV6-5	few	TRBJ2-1	TGTGCCAGCAGGTCGACTAGCGGTGAGCAGTTCTTC	CASRSTSGEQFF
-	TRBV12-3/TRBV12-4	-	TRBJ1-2	TGTGCCAGCAGCCCCAGGGAGGGCGGAAACTATGGCTACACCTTC	CASSPREGGNYGYTF
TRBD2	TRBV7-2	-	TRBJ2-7	TGTGCCAGCAGCAATCGTCTAGCGGGAGGCTACGAGCAGTACTTC	CASSNRLAGGYEQYF
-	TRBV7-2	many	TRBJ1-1	TGTGCCAGCAGCTTAAAGAACACTGAAGCTTTCTTT	CASSLKNTEAFF
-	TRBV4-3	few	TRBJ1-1	TGCGCCAGCAGCCAAGATTCCGTAAGGAACACTGAAGCTTTCTTT	CASSQDSVRNTEAFF
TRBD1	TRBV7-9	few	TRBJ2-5	TGTGCCAGCAGCCAAAGGACAGGGACGGGCCAAGAGACCCAGTACTTC	CASSQRTGTGQETQYF
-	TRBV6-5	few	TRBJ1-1	TGTGCCAGCACCGCAGGGGACGCTGAAGCTTTCTTT	CASTAGDAEAFF
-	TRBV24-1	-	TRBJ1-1	TGTGCCACCAGTGACCGCAGGAGGGATGAAGCTTTCTTT	CATSDRRRDEAFF
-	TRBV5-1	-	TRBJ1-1	TGCGCCAGCAGCACGGCAGACCCTAGGGGTGAAGCTTTCTTT	CASSTADPRGEAFF
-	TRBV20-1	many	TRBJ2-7	TGCAGTGCTAGAGATTTATCCGGGACGTCTGCTTACGAGCAGTACTTC	CSARDLSGTSAYEQYF
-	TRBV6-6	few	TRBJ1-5	TGTGCCAGCACCCCTAACCAGGGAGGCCAGCCCCAGCATTTT	CASTPNQGGQPQHF
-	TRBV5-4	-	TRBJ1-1	TGTGCCAGCAGCTTGCCGACCTCAGGGGTATCGACTGAAGCTTTCTTT	CASSLPTSGVSTEAFF
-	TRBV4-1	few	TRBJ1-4	TGCGCCAGCAACCAAGAAAACAGTGCAGATGAAAAACTGTTTTTT	CASNQENSADEKLFF
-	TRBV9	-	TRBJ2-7	TGTGCCAGCAGCCCTCGGGACTGGATCTACGAGCAGTACTTC	CASSPRDWIYEQYF
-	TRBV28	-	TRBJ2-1	TGTGCCAGCAAGGTAGCGAGCTCCTACAATGAGCAGTTCTTC	CASKVASSYNEQFF